This T cell receptor beta chain was recorded in a study of breast tumors, draining lymph nodes, adjacent tissues (dated by TCRdb to the mid-2010s). As for the study more broadly: TCR beta repertoires were compared across tumor, adjacent nontumor tissue and axillary lymph nodes obtained from breast cancer patients. The study aimed to assess the relationships and possible T-cell exchange between tumor, surrounding tissue and draining lymph node repertoires in human breast cancer. Here is what the overall study found, with its caveats: T-cell repertoire diversity in tumors was found to be lower than in lymph nodes but higher than in nontumor tissue, and preferential V and J gene usage was observed. Rather than being directly demonstrated, the conclusion that tumor T cells originate in lymph nodes was presented as consistent with a hypothesis. The data were considered consistent with the idea that most tumor T cells come from the lymph node and then expand in tumor tissue. The similarity between tumor and nontumor tissue repertoires was significantly greater in luminal-like breast cancer than in basal-like breast cancer.

CDR3 length: 15 amino acids, cysteine to phenylalanine. The entry retains the CDR3 DNA only, 45 bases that are in frame from base 1. V and J lose 8 bases and 7 bases, and a span of 21 bases separates them. Per the germline V gene, SNHLY is the CDR1 and FYNNEI is the CDR2. Lymph node samples came from the axillary draining lymph nodes of breast cancer patients. This clonotype was recorded at least ten times. Which antigen it targets is not known. No per-base quality is available; no much larger clone lies one base away. For sequencing, an Illumina HiSeq 2000 was employed. Multiplex PCR amplification was used to generate the TCR beta chain libraries. High-throughput sequencing was used to analyze the amplified TCR beta chain products. TCRdb reprocessing: public reads trimmed at Q25 with fastp, clones called with MiXCR, in-frame beta chains kept. When rows share a CDR3 protein, they turn into one entry using the most common DNA and genes. This sample lists approximately 200,000 distinct CDR3 sequences; about 32% were detected once. Approximately 4.3% of the sample belongs to the ten largest clones.

The chain links TRBV2 with TRBJ1-5; TRBD1 is possibly the D segment (6 matching bases). The sequencing input was axillary lymph node tissue. The receptor's source is a female donor with breast cancer. Some clones in this sample may be carry-over from other donors' samples. The DNA sequence is given as TGTGCCAGCCTCAAAGAGACAGGTCCGGGGCAGCCCCAGCATTTT. Its amino acids are CASLKETGPGQPQHF.